This is a list of T cell receptor beta chains from one sample in a study of blood T cell repertoires in COVID-19. Sequencing used immunoSEQ multiplex PCR; TCRdb keeps in-frame clones, though not all of them. Here the sample spans more than 150,000 clones, under 90% being singletons. The sequenced material came from peripheral blood. These receptors all come from a human donor in a cohort sampled during active COVID-19. Both conserved end residues are part of each CDR3. D genes are given only for firm matches. Expanded clones are given a class, and other clones once, few, many or no size at all.

v_gene	d_gene	abundance	j_gene	CDR3aa	CDR3nt
TRBV5-1	TRBD1	-	TRBJ2-7	CASSLAGTATYEQYF	TGCGCCAGCAGCTTGGCGGGGACAGCAACCTACGAGCAGTACTTC
TRBV6-5	-	-	TRBJ2-2	CATSAGELFF	TGTGCCACCTCGGCCGGGGAGCTGTTTTTT
TRBV6-5	-	-	TRBJ1-5	CASILGGRVNQPQHF	TGTGCCAGCATCCTAGGGGGACGGGTCAATCAGCCCCAGCATTTT
TRBV6-5	TRBD2	-	TRBJ2-3	CASSYSPSGSTDTQYF	TGTGCCAGCAGTTACTCGCCTAGCGGAAGCACAGATACGCAGTATTTT
TRBV4-1	-	-	TRBJ2-2	CATSNLAGRPKKNTGELFF	TGCGCCACATCTAACTTGGCGGGGCGGCCGAAAAAGAACACCGGGGAGCTGTTTTTT
TRBV5-1	-	once	TRBJ2-3	CASSTHRVLGTDTQYF	TGCGCCAGCAGCACCCACAGGGTCCTCGGCACAGATACGCAGTATTTT
TRBV18	-	once	TRBJ1-5	CASSPQGQLQPQHF	TGTGCCAGCTCACCCCAGGGACAACTGCAGCCCCAGCATTTT
TRBV7-9	-	-	TRBJ2-7	CASSPGSTTSYEQYF	TGTGCCAGCAGCCCCGGGTCGACTACTTCCTACGAGCAGTACTTC
TRBV7-9	-	-	TRBJ2-1	CASSPPAGHYNEQFF	TGTGCCAGCAGTCCACCAGCGGGCCACTACAATGAGCAGTTCTTC
TRBV5-3	-	-	TRBJ2-7	CARSPPIVAGPPFYYEQYF	TGTGCCAGAAGCCCCCCTATCGTGGCGGGACCCCCCTTTTACTACGAGCAGTACTTC
TRBV15	-	-	TRBJ1-1	CATSGGTVNTEAFF	TGTGCCACCAGCGGGGGGACGGTGAACACTGAAGCTTTCTTT
TRBV7-9	-	-	TRBJ1-4	CASSPKGGNEKLFF	TGTGCCAGCAGCCCTAAGGGCGGGAATGAAAAACTGTTTTTT
TRBV18	TRBD2	-	TRBJ2-3	CASSPLKVAGAKGTDTQYF	TGTGCCAGCTCACCTCTTAAGGTAGCGGGGGCCAAAGGCACAGATACGCAGTATTTT
TRBV12-2	-	-	TRBJ2-1	CASRSYRGKNEQFF	TGTGCAAGTCGCTCTTACAGGGGGAAGAATGAGCAGTTCTTC
TRBV5-6	TRBD1	-	TRBJ1-1	CASSLIRQGETEAFF	TGTGCCAGCAGCTTAATTAGACAGGGGGAGACTGAAGCTTTCTTT
TRBV7-2	-	-	TRBJ2-7	CASSFSAYEQYF	TGTGCCAGCAGCTTTAGTGCCTACGAGCAGTACTTC
TRBV6-6	-	once	TRBJ1-1	CASSTGEDTEAFF	TGTGCCAGCAGTACCGGAGAGGACACTGAAGCTTTCTTT
TRBV5-1	TRBD2	-	TRBJ2-1	CASSLLLAGGDEQFF	TGCGCCAGCAGCTTGCTCCTAGCGGGGGGAGATGAGCAGTTCTTC
TRBV6-5	-	-	TRBJ2-7	CASSSYIRTAYEQYF	TGTGCCAGCAGTTCCTACATCCGGACAGCCTACGAGCAGTACTTC
TRBV7-9	TRBD1	few	TRBJ1-4	CASSQPGQGREKLFF	TGTGCCAGCAGCCAACCGGGACAGGGGAGGGAAAAACTGTTTTTT
TRBV27	TRBD1	-	TRBJ2-7	CASSAGTGGLYEQYF	TGTGCCAGCTCGGCGGGGACAGGGGGCCTGTACGAGCAGTACTTC
TRBV6-4	TRBD1	-	TRBJ2-2	CASSLTGGAGELFF	TGTGCCAGCAGTTTAACAGGGGGCGCCGGGGAGCTGTTTTTT
TRBV14	TRBD1	few	TRBJ2-7	CASYRTGSYEQYF	TGTGCCAGCTACCGGACAGGGTCCTACGAGCAGTACTTC
TRBV4-2	-	-	TRBJ2-6	CASSQDHGGRVGANVLTF	TGTGCCAGCAGCCAAGATCACGGGGGGCGGGTTGGGGCCAACGTCCTGACTTTC
TRBV12-3/TRBV12-4	-	once	TRBJ2-7	CASSFSSGDEQYF	TGTGCCAGCAGTTTCTCTTCGGGGGACGAGCAGTACTTC
TRBV15	TRBD2	-	TRBJ2-3	CATSRELPHLAGSTDTQYF	TGTGCCACCAGCAGAGAATTACCGCACCTAGCGGGGAGCACAGATACGCAGTATTTT
TRBV10-2	-	-	TRBJ2-5	CASSEWGRETQYF	TGCGCCAGCAGTGAGTGGGGGCGGGAGACCCAGTACTTC
TRBV2	-	-	TRBJ1-5	CATSGGVGQPQHF	TGTGCCACCTCGGGGGGGGTCGGACAGCCCCAGCATTTT
TRBV10-3	TRBD2	-	TRBJ2-1	CAISVSLAGGDEQFF	TGTGCCATCAGTGTGAGCCTAGCGGGGGGCGATGAGCAGTTCTTC
TRBV7-7	TRBD1	-	TRBJ2-2	CASGPGSLTGATGELFF	TGTGCTAGCGGTCCGGGCAGCTTGACAGGGGCCACCGGGGAGCTGTTTTTT
TRBV2	-	-	TRBJ1-4	CASSEGGGGRGEKLFF	TGTGCCAGCAGTGAAGGGGGAGGAGGTAGGGGAGAAAAACTGTTTTTT
TRBV5-1	TRBD1	-	TRBJ1-5	CASSSTGPEPQHF	TGCGCCAGCAGCTCGACAGGGCCGGAGCCCCAGCATTTT
TRBV30	-	-	TRBJ1-6	CAGQGPAGNNSPLHF	TGTGCCGGACAAGGACCTGCGGGGAATAATTCACCCCTCCACTTT
TRBV25-1	-	-	TRBJ1-5	CASSDSWSGQPQHF	TGTGCCAGCAGTGATTCGTGGTCAGGACAGCCCCAGCATTTT
TRBV5-1	TRBD1	-	TRBJ2-4	CASSWGQGGDNIQYF	TGCGCCAGCAGCTGGGGACAGGGCGGGGATAACATTCAGTACTTC
TRBV2	-	once	TRBJ2-1	CASSVLRTASNEQFF	TGTGCCAGCAGTGTGCTGCGGACAGCCTCCAATGAGCAGTTCTTC
TRBV3-1/TRBV3-2	TRBD1	-	TRBJ1-6	CASSQGTRQGNSPLHF	TGTGCCAGCAGCCAAGGCACACGACAGGGGAATTCACCCCTCCACTTT
TRBV4-1	-	-	TRBJ1-2	CASSQDLRPGAFYGYTF	TGCGCCAGCAGCCAAGATCTGAGGCCAGGGGCTTTCTATGGCTACACCTTC
TRBV30	-	-	TRBJ2-1	CAWRGSGAGSYNEQFF	TGTGCCTGGAGGGGAAGCGGTGCGGGATCCTACAATGAGCAGTTCTTC
TRBV2	-	-	TRBJ1-2	CASSEVGRANYGYTF	TGTGCCAGCAGTGAAGTCGGTAGAGCTAACTATGGCTACACCTTC
TRBV11-2	-	-	TRBJ2-5	CASSLAGGEGETQYF	TGTGCCAGCAGCTTAGCCGGAGGGGAAGGGGAGACCCAGTACTTC
TRBV12-3/TRBV12-4	-	-	TRBJ1-5	CASSYSSNQPQHF	TGTGCCAGCAGTTATAGTAGCAATCAGCCCCAGCATTTT
TRBV12-5	-	once	TRBJ1-1	CASGQHIGTPEDTEAFF	TGTGCTAGTGGTCAGCATATAGGGACTCCGGAGGACACTGAAGCTTTCTTT